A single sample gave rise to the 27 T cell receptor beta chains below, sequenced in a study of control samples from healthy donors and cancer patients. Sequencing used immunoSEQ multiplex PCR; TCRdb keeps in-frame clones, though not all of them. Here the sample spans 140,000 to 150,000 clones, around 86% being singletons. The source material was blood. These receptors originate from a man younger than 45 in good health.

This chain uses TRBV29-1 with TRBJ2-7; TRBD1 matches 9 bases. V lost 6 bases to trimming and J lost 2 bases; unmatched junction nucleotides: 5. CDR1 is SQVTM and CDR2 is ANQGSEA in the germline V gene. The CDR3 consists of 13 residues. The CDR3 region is CSVTTGGTYEQYF. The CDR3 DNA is TGCAGCGTGACGACAGGGGGAACCTACGAGCAGTACTTC.

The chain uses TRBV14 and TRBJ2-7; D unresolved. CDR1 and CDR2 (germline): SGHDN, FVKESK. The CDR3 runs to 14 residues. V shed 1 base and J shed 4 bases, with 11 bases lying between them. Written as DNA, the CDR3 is TGTGCCAGCAGCCAAGTAGACGGGTGGTACGAGCAGTACTTC. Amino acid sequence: CASSQVDGWYEQYF. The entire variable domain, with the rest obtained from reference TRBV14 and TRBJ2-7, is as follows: EAGVTQFPSHSVIEKGQTVTLRCDPISGHDNLYWYRRVMGKEIKFLLHFVKESKQDESGMPNNRFLAERTGGTYSTLKVQPAELEDSGVYFCASSQVDGWYEQYFGPGTRLTVT.

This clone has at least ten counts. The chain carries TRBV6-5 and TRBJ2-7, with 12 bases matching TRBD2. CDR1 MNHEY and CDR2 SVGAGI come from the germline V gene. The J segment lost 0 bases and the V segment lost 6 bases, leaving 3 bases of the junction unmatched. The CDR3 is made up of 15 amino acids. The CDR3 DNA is TGTGCCAGCAGCAAGACTAGCGGGAGCTCCTACGAGCAGTACTTC. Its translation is CASSKTSGSSYEQYF.

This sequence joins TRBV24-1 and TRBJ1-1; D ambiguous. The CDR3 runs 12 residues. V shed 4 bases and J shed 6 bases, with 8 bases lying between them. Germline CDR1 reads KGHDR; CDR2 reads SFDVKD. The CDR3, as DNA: TGTGCCACCAGTGACCGCCGCGCTGAAGCTTTCTTT. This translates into CATSDRRAEAFF.

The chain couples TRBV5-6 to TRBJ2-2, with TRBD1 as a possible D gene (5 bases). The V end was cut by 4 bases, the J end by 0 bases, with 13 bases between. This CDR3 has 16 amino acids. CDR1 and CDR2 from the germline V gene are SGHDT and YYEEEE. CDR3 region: CASSQLTDANTGELFF. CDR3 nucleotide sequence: TGTGCCAGCAGCCAACTGACAGACGCGAACACCGGGGAGCTGTTTTTT.

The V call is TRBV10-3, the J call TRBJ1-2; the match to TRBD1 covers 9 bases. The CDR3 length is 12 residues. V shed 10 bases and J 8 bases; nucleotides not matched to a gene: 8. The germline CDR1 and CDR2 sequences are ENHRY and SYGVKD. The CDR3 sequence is CATGTGFGGYTF. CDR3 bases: TGTGCCACCGGGACAGGGTTCGGCGGCTACACCTTC.

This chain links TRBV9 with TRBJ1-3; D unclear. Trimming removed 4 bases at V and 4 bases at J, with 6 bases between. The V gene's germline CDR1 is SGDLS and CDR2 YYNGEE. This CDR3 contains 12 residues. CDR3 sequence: CASSYGGNTIYF. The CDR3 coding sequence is TGTGCCAGCAGCTATGGGGGAAACACCATATATTTT.

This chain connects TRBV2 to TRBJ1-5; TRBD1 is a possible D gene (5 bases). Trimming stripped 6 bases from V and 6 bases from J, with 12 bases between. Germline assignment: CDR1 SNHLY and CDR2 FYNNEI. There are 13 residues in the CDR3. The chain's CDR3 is CASRSQGGQPQHF. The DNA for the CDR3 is TGTGCCAGCAGATCCCAGGGAGGTCAGCCCCAGCATTTT.

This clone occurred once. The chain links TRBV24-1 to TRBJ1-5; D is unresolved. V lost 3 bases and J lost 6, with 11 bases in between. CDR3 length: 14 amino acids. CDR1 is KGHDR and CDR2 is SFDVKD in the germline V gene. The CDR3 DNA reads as TGTGCCACCAGTGATGTAAAGGGCTTTCAGCCCCAGCATTTT. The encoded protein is CATSDVKGFQPQHF.

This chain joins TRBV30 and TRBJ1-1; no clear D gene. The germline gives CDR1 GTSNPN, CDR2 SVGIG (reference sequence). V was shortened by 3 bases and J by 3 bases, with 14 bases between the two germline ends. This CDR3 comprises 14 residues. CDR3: CAWRRVTWDTEAFF. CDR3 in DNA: TGTGCCTGGAGAAGGGTTACTTGGGACACTGAAGCTTTCTTT. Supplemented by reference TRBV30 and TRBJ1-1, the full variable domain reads SQTIHQWPATLVQPVGSPLSLECTVEGTSNPNLYWYRQAAGRGLQLLFYSVGIGQISSEVPQNLSASRPQDRQFILSSKKLLLSDSGFYLCAWRRVTWDTEAFFGQGTRLTVV.

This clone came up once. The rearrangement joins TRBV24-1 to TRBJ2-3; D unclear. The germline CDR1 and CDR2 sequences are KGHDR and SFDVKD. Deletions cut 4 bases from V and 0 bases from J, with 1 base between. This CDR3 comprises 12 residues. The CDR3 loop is CATSESTDTQYF. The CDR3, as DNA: TGTGCCACCAGTGAAAGCACAGATACGCAGTATTTT.

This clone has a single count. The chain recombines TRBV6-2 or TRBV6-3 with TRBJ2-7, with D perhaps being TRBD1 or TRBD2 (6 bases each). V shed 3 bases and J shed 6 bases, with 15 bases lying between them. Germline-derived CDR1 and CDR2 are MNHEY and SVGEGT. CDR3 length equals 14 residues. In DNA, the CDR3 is TGTGCCAGCAGTTATATACTAGCAGGGGCCGAGCAGTACTTC. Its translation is CASSYILAGAEQYF.

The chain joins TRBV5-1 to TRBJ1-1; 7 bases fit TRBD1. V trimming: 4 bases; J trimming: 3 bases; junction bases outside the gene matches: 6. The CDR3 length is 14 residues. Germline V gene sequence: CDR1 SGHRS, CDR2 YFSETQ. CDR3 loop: CASSPRGQDTEAFF. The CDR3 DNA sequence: TGCGCCAGCAGCCCGAGGGGGCAGGACACTGAAGCTTTCTTT.

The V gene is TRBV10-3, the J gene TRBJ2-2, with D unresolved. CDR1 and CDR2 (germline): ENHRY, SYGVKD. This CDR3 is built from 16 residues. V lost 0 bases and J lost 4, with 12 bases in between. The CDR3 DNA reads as TGTGCCATCAGTGAGTCGAAGCGTACGGGCACCGGGGAGCTGTTTTTT. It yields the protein CAISESKRTGTGELFF.

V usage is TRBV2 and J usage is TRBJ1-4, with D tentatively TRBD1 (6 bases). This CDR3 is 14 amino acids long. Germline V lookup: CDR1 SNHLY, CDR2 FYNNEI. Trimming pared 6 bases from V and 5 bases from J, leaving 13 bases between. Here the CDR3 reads CASSEDRRNEKLFF. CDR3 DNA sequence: TGTGCCAGCAGCGAGGACAGAAGGAATGAAAAACTGTTTTTT.

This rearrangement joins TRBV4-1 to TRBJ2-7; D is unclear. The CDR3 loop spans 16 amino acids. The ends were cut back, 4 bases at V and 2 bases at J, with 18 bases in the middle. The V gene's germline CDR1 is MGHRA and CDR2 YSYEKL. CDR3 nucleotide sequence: TGCGCCAGCAGCCCGCGGAACAGTCAGGTGGCCTACGAGCAGTACTTC. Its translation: CASSPRNSQVAYEQYF.

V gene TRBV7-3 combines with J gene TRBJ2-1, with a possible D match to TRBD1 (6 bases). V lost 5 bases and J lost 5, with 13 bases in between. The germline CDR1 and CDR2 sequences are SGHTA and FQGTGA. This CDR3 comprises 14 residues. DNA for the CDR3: TGTGCCAGCAGCCTCGGCCGACAGGACAATGAGCAGTTCTTC. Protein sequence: CASSLGRQDNEQFF.

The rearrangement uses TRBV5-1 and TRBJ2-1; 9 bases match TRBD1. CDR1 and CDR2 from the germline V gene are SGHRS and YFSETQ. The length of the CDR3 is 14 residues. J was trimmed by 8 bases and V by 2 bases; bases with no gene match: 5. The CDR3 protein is CASSFGQGHDEQFF. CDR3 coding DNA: TGCGCCAGCAGCTTCGGACAGGGGCACGATGAGCAGTTCTTC.

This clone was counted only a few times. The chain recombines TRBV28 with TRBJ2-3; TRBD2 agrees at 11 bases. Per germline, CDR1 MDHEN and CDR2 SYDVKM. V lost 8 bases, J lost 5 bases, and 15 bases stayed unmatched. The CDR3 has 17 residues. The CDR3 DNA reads TGTGCCAGCCCCCCTAGCGGGAGGTCATACCCTAGAGATACGCAGTATTTT. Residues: CASPPSGRSYPRDTQYF.

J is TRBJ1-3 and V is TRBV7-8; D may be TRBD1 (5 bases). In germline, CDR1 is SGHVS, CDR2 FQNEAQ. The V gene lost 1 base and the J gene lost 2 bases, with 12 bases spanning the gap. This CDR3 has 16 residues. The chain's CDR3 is CASSLVGEGTGNTIYF. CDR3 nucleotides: TGTGCCAGCAGCTTAGTGGGGGAGGGGACTGGAAACACCATATATTTT.

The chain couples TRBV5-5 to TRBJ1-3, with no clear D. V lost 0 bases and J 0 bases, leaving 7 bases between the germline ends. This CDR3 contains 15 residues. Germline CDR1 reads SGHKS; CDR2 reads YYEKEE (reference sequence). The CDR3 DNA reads TGTGCCAGCAGCTTGGAGACAAACTCTGGAAACACCATATATTTT. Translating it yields CASSLETNSGNTIYF.

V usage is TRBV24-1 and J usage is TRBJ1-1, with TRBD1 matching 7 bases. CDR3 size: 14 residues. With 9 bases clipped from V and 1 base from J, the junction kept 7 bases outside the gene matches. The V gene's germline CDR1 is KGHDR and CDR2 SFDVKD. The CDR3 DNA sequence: TGTGCCACCCGTGGGACAGAGAAGAACACTGAAGCTTTCTTT. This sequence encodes CATRGTEKNTEAFF.

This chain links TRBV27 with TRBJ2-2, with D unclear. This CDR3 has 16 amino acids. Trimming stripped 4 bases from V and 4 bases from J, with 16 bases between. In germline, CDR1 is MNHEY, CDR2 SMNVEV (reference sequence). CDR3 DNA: TGTGCCAGCAGTTCACCACACACCATTGGCACCGGGGAGCTGTTTTTT. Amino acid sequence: CASSSPHTIGTGELFF.

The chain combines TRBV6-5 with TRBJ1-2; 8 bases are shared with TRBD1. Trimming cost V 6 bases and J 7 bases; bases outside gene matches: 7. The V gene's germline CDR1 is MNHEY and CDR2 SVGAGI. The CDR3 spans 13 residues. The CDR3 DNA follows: TGTGCCAGCAGCAAAGGACAGGGTCTTGGCTACACCTTC. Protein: CASSKGQGLGYTF.

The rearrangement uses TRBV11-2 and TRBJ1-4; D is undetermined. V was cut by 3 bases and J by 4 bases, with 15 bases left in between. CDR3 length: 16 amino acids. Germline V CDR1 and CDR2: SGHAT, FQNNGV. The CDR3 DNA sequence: TGTGCCAGCAGCTTGAATCCCGGGTCCTTTAATGAAAAACTGTTTTTT. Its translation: CASSLNPGSFNEKLFF. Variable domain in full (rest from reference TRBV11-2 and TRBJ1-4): EAGVAQSPRYKIIEKRQSVAFWCNPISGHATLYWYQQILGQGPKLLIQFQNNGVVDDSQLPKDRFSAERLKGVDSTLKIQPAKLEDSAVYLCASSLNPGSFNEKLFFGSGTQLSVL.

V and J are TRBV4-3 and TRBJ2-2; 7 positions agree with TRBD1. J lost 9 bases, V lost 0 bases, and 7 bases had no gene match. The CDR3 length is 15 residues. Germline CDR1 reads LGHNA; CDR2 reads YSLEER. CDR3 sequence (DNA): TGCGCCAGCAGCCAAGAATTGACAGGGTCCTGGGAGCTGTTTTTT. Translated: CASSQELTGSWELFF.

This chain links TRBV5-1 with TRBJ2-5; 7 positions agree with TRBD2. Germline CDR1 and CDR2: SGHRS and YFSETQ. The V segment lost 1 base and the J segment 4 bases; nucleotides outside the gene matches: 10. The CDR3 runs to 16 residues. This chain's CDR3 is CASSLTPAGEGETQYF. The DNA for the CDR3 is TGCGCCAGCAGCTTGACTCCGGCGGGGGAAGGAGAGACCCAGTACTTC.